This entry features one TCR beta chain sequence. The junction does not match germline at one end; this may be a read error. Study processing details: Nucleated cell number was recorded as an estimate derived from reference gene primer amplification. Produced via immunoSEQ multiplex PCR; TCRdb's table is partial and in-frame only. V, J and clone size derive from that table, while D and trimming were established from the DNA sequence. The sample consists of about 120,000 clones, around 76% of them appearing once. These data belong to a study of blood T cell repertoires in COVID-19. In the study overall: COVID-19 samples, acute and convalescent, were from the United States, Italy and Spain. Sources were T cells, B-cell-depleted T cells, or PBMCs; the material itself was cDNA or gDNA.

Germline lookup yields CDR1 SEHNR and CDR2 FQNEAQ (reference sequence). The CDR3 spans 14 residues. The TCR was taken from a man between 65 and 80 years old with acute or convalescent COVID-19. Sequenced input: peripheral blood. The chain is built from TRBV7-9 and TRBJ1-4; D may be TRBD1 (5 bases). The CDR3 DNA is TGTGCCAGCAGCTTACTGGGGACTAGTGAAAAACTGTTTTTT. Amino acid sequence: CASSLLGTSEKLFF. The whole variable domain, remainder taken from reference TRBV7-9 and TRBJ1-4, is DTGVSQNPRHKITKRGQNVTFRCDPISEHNRLYWYRQTLGQGPEFLTYFQNEAQLEKSRLLSDRFSAERPKGSFSTLEIQRTEQGDSAMYLCASSLLGTSEKLFFGSGTQLSVL.